The present entry profiles one TCR beta chain with its context. As yet, its antigen is unknown. It may be a read error: a sequence one base away is much more abundant. The input was 500 ng total RNA; TCR beta cDNA was made from it with a constant-region primer. Investigators got TCR beta libraries out of three nested multiplex PCR rounds, done with slightly modified ARM-PCR. Both of the initial two PCR rounds ran for about 11 cycles and employed TRBV1-TRBV30 forward primers alongside a C-beta reverse primer. TCRdb processed the multiplex PCR reads anew with MiXCR; each CDR3 protein has one entry. The profile shows approximately 54,000 distinct CDR3 sequences, about 68% of them singletons. This entry comes from a study of tumor-infiltrating lymphocytes in primary liver carcinoma. Study results and limitations: The 250 largest clones made up significantly more of tumor than blood repertoires (p = 0.039).

The CDR3 runs 15 residues. Germline assignment: CDR1 MDHEN and CDR2 SYDVKM. Trimming stripped 4 bases from V and 4 bases from J, with 17 bases between. Co-extraction of RNA and DNA was performed on about 18-30 mg of unsorted bulk tissue. The genes are TRBV28 and TRBJ2-7, with D perhaps TRBD2 (5 bases). This clonotype was obtained from a man between 35 and 55 years old with primary liver carcinoma and hepatitis B virus infection. Sequenced: liver tumor tissue from sampling region 2. Subset denoted: tumor region T2, inferior pole. CDR3 nucleotides: TGTGCCAGCAGTTCCGACTTTGCAAGGAGGTACGAGCAGTACTTC. Translated: CASSSDFARRYEQYF. Drawing the rest from reference TRBV28 and TRBJ2-7, the complete variable domain is DVKVTQSSRYLVKRTGEKVFLECVQDMDHENMFWYRQDPGLGLRLIYFSYDVKMKEKGDIPEGYSVSREKKERFSLILESASTNQTSMYLCASSSDFARRYEQYFGPGTRLTVT.